These T cell receptor beta chains were read from a single sample in a study of T cell responses to AZD1222 COVID-19 vaccine. The repertoire was sequenced with immunoSEQ multiplex PCR; TCRdb's copy has only in-frame clones and lacks some. In the table there are about 82,000 clones, more than 80% of which are singletons. The sample in question was peripheral blood, obtained on day 0 of AZD1222 vaccination. The receptors stem from an adult in good health. Each CDR3 is given with its conserved first and last residue. A D gene is named only where the DNA matches it firmly. The size entry is marked missing in some rows and otherwise reads once, few, many or a size class.

once	TRBJ1-2	TRBV6-5	TRBD1	CASSYSTLDRTYGYTF	TGTGCCAGCAGTTACTCTACCTTGGACAGGACCTATGGCTACACCTTC
-	TRBJ1-1	TRBV11-3	-	CASSLVGPGFAFF	TGTGCCAGCAGCTTAGTGGGTCCGGGGTTTGCTTTCTTT
-	TRBJ1-6	TRBV19	-	CASRVSEGSPLHF	TGTGCCAGTAGGGTCTCTGAGGGGTCACCCCTCCACTTT
-	TRBJ1-6	TRBV7-9	-	CASSSREGISPLHF	TGTGCCAGCAGCTCCCGGGAGGGGATTTCACCCCTCCACTTT
-	TRBJ1-1	TRBV5-1	TRBD1	CASSYHRGASGSRAFF	TGCGCCAGCAGCTACCACAGGGGGGCTTCGGGCTCCAGGGCTTTCTTT
-	TRBJ1-6	TRBV6-5	TRBD1	CASRTGQGYSPLHF	TGTGCCAGCAGGACGGGACAGGGTTATTCACCCCTCCACTTT
-	TRBJ2-7	TRBV30	TRBD1	CAWSVGGQGIYEQYF	TGTGCCTGGAGTGTTGGGGGACAGGGTATCTACGAGCAGTACTTC
-	TRBJ2-1	TRBV6-5	-	CASTEGRSYNEQFF	TGTGCCAGCACCGAAGGGCGCTCCTACAATGAGCAGTTCTTC
medium-sized	TRBJ1-3	TRBV7-9	-	CASSARAGSDGNTIYF	TGTGCCAGCAGCGCCCGAGCAGGGAGCGACGGAAACACCATATATTTT
-	TRBJ2-3	TRBV30	-	CAWSVTRGSRDTQYF	TGTGCCTGGAGTGTAACTCGGGGCAGTAGAGATACGCAGTATTTT
-	TRBJ1-6	TRBV28	-	CASSRGHSSYNSPLHF	TGTGCCAGCAGCCGAGGACATTCCTCCTATAATTCACCCCTCCACTTT
-	TRBJ1-2	TRBV6-5	TRBD1	CASSRTGANYGYTF	TGTGCCAGCAGTAGGACAGGAGCTAACTATGGCTACACCTTC
-	TRBJ1-2	TRBV5-1	TRBD1	CASSTGGANYGYTF	TGCGCCAGCAGCACAGGGGGCGCTAACTATGGCTACACCTTC
-	TRBJ1-2	TRBV2	-	CANRALANYGYTF	TGTGCCAACCGGGCCCTAGCTAACTATGGCTACACCTTC
-	TRBJ1-1	TRBV9	-	CASSVDRANTEAFF	TGTGCCAGCAGCGTAGACAGGGCGAACACTGAAGCTTTCTTT
-	TRBJ2-7	TRBV7-2	TRBD1	CASSWGGTGPYEQYF	TGTGCCAGCAGTTGGGGCGGGACAGGGCCCTACGAGCAGTACTTC
-	TRBJ2-7	TRBV11-1	TRBD2	CASSISGTLSYEQYF	TGTGCCAGCAGCATCAGCGGGACCCTCTCCTACGAGCAGTACTTC
-	TRBJ1-2	TRBV27	-	CASSLPRVGYGYTF	TGTGCCAGCAGTTTACCCCGGGTGGGCTATGGCTACACCTTC
-	TRBJ2-5	TRBV11-2	-	CASATGGGETQYF	TGTGCCAGCGCTACAGGAGGAGGAGAGACCCAGTACTTC
-	TRBJ1-2	TRBV2	-	CASSGQGDYGYTF	TGTGCCAGCAGTGGGCAGGGAGACTATGGCTACACCTTC
-	TRBJ1-4	TRBV27	-	CASSSSTPTATNEKLFF	TGTGCCAGCAGTTCCTCGACACCGACCGCAACTAATGAAAAACTGTTTTTT
-	TRBJ1-5	TRBV25-1	-	CASSLALGWPQHF	TGTGCCAGCAGCCTGGCCCTGGGTTGGCCCCAGCATTTT
-	TRBJ1-2	TRBV5-8	-	CASTLTSGRGGYTF	TGTGCCAGCACCTTAACGTCGGGCAGGGGAGGCTACACCTTC
-	TRBJ2-7	TRBV6-5	-	CASSYSFGDYEQYF	TGTGCCAGCAGTTACTCTTTCGGGGACTACGAGCAGTACTTC
-	TRBJ2-1	TRBV2	TRBD2	CASNPLAGNHNEQFF	TGTGCCAGCAACCCTCTAGCGGGGAACCACAATGAGCAGTTCTTC
-	TRBJ1-5	TRBV10-2	-	CASGGATSNQPQHF	TGCGCCAGCGGAGGGGCAACTAGCAATCAGCCCCAGCATTTT
once	TRBJ1-2	TRBV7-9	-	CASSIEMTGSGGYTF	TGTGCCAGCAGTATAGAAATGACAGGATCGGGAGGCTACACCTTC
-	TRBJ2-1	TRBV5-1	TRBD2	CASSYGGARSYNEQFF	TGCGCCAGCAGCTACGGGGGGGCCCGCTCCTACAATGAGCAGTTCTTC
-	TRBJ1-1	TRBV11-3	-	CASNNKRNTEAFF	TGTGCCAGCAACAATAAAAGGAACACTGAAGCTTTCTTT